These T cell receptor beta chains were read from a single sample in a study of shared clonotypes between healthy human individuals. Data came from immunoSEQ multiplex PCR; TCRdb stores just in-frame clones and leaves some out. The sample shows millions of clones, approximately 95% of them seen only once. Sequencing was carried out using naive CD4+ T cells sorted from blood. These receptors originate from a man younger than 35 in good health. The CDR3 runs from the conserved cysteine through the conserved F or W. The order of the fields is CDR3 protein, CDR3 DNA, clone size, V gene, D gene, J gene. A D gene is named only where the DNA matches it firmly. Expanded clones get a size class; other rows say once, few or many, or leave the size out.

CDR3 protein: CASSPPGRNTEAFF
CDR3 DNA: TGTGCCAGCTCACCACCGGGACGGAACACTGAAGCTTTCTTT
clone size: NA
V gene: TRBV18
D gene: NA
J gene: TRBJ1-1

CDR3 protein: CAWISRTTEAFF
CDR3 DNA: TGTGCCTGGATAAGTCGGACGACTGAAGCTTTCTTT
clone size: NA
V gene: TRBV30
D gene: NA
J gene: TRBJ1-1

CDR3 protein: CASSPEAGVTDTQYF
CDR3 DNA: TGTGCCAGCAGCCCAGAAGCGGGAGTCACAGATACGCAGTATTTT
clone size: NA
V gene: TRBV6-1
D gene: TRBD2
J gene: TRBJ2-3

CDR3 protein: CASSLEGTGREKLFF
CDR3 DNA: TGTGCCAGCAGCTTGGAAGGGACAGGGAGAGAAAAACTGTTTTTT
clone size: NA
V gene: TRBV5-8
D gene: TRBD1
J gene: TRBJ1-4

CDR3 protein: CSVVTGEETQYF
CDR3 DNA: TGCAGCGTTGTGACAGGGGAAGAGACCCAGTACTTC
clone size: NA
V gene: TRBV29-1
D gene: TRBD1
J gene: TRBJ2-5

CDR3 protein: CASRPGQSVWSGELFF
CDR3 DNA: TGCGCCAGCAGGCCGGGGCAGTCGGTATGGTCCGGGGAGCTGTTTTTT
clone size: once
V gene: TRBV10-2
D gene: NA
J gene: TRBJ2-2

CDR3 protein: CASSPRGLPRGELFF
CDR3 DNA: TGTGCCAGCAGTCCCAGGGGACTCCCTAGAGGGGAGCTGTTTTTT
clone size: NA
V gene: TRBV6-5
D gene: NA
J gene: TRBJ2-2

CDR3 protein: CASSLEGRSSGNTIYF
CDR3 DNA: TGCGCCAGCAGCTTGGAGGGACGGTCCTCTGGAAACACCATATATTTT
clone size: NA
V gene: TRBV5-1
D gene: NA
J gene: TRBJ1-3

CDR3 protein: CASSLGKLTDTQYF
CDR3 DNA: TGTGCCAGCAGCTTAGGCAAACTCACAGATACGCAGTATTTT
clone size: NA
V gene: TRBV7-2
D gene: NA
J gene: TRBJ2-3

CDR3 protein: CASSEGIGSGYEQYF
CDR3 DNA: TGTGCCAGCAGTGAAGGTATAGGGTCAGGGTACGAGCAGTACTTC
clone size: NA
V gene: TRBV2
D gene: NA
J gene: TRBJ2-7

CDR3 protein: CAWVTGSTGANVLTF
CDR3 DNA: TGTGCCTGGGTGACAGGCTCCACTGGGGCCAACGTCCTGACTTTC
clone size: NA
V gene: TRBV30
D gene: NA
J gene: TRBJ2-6

CDR3 protein: CASRLAGGFSYEQYF
CDR3 DNA: TGTGCCAGCAGGCTCGCAGGGGGGTTCTCCTACGAGCAGTACTTC
clone size: NA
V gene: TRBV28
D gene: NA
J gene: TRBJ2-7

CDR3 protein: CASSRDLNYGYTF
CDR3 DNA: TGTGCCAGCAGCCGCGATCTGAACTATGGCTACACCTTC
clone size: NA
V gene: TRBV6-5
D gene: NA
J gene: TRBJ1-2

CDR3 protein: CASSQADGYNEQFF
CDR3 DNA: TGTGCCAGCAGCCAAGCCGATGGCTACAATGAGCAGTTCTTC
clone size: NA
V gene: TRBV4-2
D gene: NA
J gene: TRBJ2-1

CDR3 protein: CASSRGQGSYNEQFF
CDR3 DNA: TGTGCCAGCAGCAGAGGACAGGGCTCCTACAATGAGCAGTTCTTC
clone size: NA
V gene: TRBV11-3
D gene: TRBD1
J gene: TRBJ2-1

CDR3 protein: CASRGQISYEQYF
CDR3 DNA: TGCGCCAGCAGAGGCCAGATCTCCTACGAGCAGTACTTC
clone size: NA
V gene: TRBV5-1
D gene: NA
J gene: TRBJ2-7

CDR3 protein: CASSLDLDTQQYF
CDR3 DNA: TGTGCCAGCAGCTTAGATCTGGATACGCAGCAGTACTTC
clone size: NA
V gene: TRBV11-2
D gene: NA
J gene: TRBJ2-7

CDR3 protein: CASSPQVYSNQPQHF
CDR3 DNA: TGTGCCAGCTCACCACAGGTTTATAGCAATCAGCCCCAGCATTTT
clone size: NA
V gene: TRBV18
D gene: NA
J gene: TRBJ1-5